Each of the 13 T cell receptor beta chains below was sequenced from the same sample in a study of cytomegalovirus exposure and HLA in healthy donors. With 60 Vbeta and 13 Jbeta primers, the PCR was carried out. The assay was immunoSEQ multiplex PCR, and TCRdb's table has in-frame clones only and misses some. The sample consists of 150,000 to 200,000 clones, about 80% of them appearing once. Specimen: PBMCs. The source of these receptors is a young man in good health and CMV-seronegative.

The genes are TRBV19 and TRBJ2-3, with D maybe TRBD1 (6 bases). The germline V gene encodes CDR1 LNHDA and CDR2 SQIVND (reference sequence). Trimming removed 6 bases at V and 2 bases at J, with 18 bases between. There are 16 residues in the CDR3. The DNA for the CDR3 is TGTGCCAGTAGCTTCAACGGACAGATTTACACAGATACGCAGTATTTT. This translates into CASSFNGQIYTDTQYF.

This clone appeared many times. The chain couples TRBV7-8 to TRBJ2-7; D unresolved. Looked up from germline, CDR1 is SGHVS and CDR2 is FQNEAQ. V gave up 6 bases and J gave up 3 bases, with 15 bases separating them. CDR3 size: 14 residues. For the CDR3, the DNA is TGTGCCAGCAGTTTGCTGATGGCCGTCTACGAGCAGTACTTC. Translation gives CASSLLMAVYEQYF.

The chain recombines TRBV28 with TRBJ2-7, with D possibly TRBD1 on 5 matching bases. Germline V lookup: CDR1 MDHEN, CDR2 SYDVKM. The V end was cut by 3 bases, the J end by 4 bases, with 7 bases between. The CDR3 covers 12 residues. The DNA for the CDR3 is TGTGCCAGCAGTTTGAAGGGGTACGAGCAGTACTTC. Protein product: CASSLKGYEQYF.

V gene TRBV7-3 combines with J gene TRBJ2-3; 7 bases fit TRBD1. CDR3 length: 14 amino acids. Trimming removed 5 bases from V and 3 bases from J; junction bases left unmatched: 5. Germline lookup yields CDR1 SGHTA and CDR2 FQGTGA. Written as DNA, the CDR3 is TGTGCCAGCAGCCCGACAGGGTCAACAGATACGCAGTATTTT. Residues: CASSPTGSTDTQYF.

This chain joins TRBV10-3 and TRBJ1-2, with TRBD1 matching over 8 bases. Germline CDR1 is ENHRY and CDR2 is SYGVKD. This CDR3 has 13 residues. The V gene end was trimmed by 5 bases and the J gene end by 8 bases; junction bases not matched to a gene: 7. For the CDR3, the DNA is TGTGCCATCAGTAAGGACAGGGTTCAGGGCTACACCTTC. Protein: CAISKDRVQGYTF.

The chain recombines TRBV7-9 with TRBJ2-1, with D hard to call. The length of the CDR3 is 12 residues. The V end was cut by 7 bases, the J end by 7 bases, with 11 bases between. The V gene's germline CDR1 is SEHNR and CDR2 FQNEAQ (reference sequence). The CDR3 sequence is CASTPHGNEQFF. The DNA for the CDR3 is TGTGCCAGCACTCCCCACGGGAATGAGCAGTTCTTC.

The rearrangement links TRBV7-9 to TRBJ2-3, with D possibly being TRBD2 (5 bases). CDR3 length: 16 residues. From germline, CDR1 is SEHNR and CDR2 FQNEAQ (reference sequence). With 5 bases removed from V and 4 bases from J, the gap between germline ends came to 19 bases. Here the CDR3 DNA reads TGTGCCAGCAGCCATCAGGCCGGGATCTCCCCAGATACGCAGTATTTT. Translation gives CASSHQAGISPDTQYF.

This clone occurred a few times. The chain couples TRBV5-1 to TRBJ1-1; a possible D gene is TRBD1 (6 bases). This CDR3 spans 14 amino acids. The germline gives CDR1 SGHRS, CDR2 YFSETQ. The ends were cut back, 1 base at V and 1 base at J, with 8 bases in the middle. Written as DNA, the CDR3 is TGCGCCAGCAGCTTGTTACAGGGGAACACTGAAGCTTTCTTT. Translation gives CASSLLQGNTEAFF.

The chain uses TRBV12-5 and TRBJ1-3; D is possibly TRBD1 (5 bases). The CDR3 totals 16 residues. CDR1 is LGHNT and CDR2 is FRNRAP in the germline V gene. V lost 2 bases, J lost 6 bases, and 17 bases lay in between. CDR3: CASGLTGAMGLNTIYF. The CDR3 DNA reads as TGTGCTAGTGGTTTGACAGGAGCGATGGGGCTAAACACCATATATTTT.

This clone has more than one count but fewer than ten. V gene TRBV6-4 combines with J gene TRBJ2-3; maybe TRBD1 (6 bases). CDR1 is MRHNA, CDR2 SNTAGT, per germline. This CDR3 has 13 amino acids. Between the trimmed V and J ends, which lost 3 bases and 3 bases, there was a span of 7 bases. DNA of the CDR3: TGTGCCAGCAGTGAAAGGGGGACAGATACGCAGTATTTT. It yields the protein CASSERGTDTQYF.

The CDR3 is CASSSAGSGGELFF. The DNA for the CDR3 is TGTGCCAGCAGCTCCGCGGGGTCGGGCGGGGAGCTGTTTTTT. This chain uses TRBV7-9 with TRBJ2-2; D may be TRBD2 (6 bases). CDR1 and CDR2 from the germline V gene are SEHNR and FQNEAQ (reference sequence). CDR3 length: 14 residues. V gave up 4 bases and J gave up 7 bases, with 13 bases separating them.

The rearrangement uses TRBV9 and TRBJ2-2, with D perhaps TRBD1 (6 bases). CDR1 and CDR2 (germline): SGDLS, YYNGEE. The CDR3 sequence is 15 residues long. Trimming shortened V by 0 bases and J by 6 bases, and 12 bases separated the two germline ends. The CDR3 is CASSVALQGAGELFF. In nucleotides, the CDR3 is TGTGCCAGCAGCGTAGCATTACAGGGTGCCGGGGAGCTGTTTTTT.

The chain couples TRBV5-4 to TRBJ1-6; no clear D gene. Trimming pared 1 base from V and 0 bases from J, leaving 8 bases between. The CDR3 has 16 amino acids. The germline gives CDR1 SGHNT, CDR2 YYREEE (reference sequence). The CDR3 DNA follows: TGTGCCAGCAGCTTGACTCCGAGCTCCTATAATTCACCCCTCCACTTT. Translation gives CASSLTPSSYNSPLHF.